A single sample gave rise to the 8 T cell receptor beta chains below, sequenced in a study of T cells in tuberculosis. Cells were sorted from thawed PBMC rested overnight and stained with GMM-loaded CD1B tetramer, viability dye and anti-CD3. The lipid loaded on the CD1B tetramers was C32 glucose monomycolate from Rhodococcus equi. Using immunoSEQ multiplex PCR, the repertoire was profiled, and TCRdb retains in-frame clones only, with some absent. Of 80,000 to 100,000 clones detected, roughly 90% appear once; the ten largest clones hold approximately 1.9%. Sequenced: CD1b-GMM tetramer-negative cells sorted from PBMCs. These receptors were obtained from an adult woman with latent tuberculosis.

The rearrangement joins TRBV4-2 to TRBJ1-2; no clear D. Germline V lookup: CDR1 LGHNA, CDR2 YNFKEQ. This CDR3 is 15 amino acids long. The germline V and J ends were trimmed by 2 bases and 3 bases, with 13 bases remaining between them. DNA for the CDR3: TGTGCCAGCAGCCAATCAGACACTCTGGACTATGGCTACACCTTC. Translating gives CASSQSDTLDYGYTF.

The chain combines TRBV2 with TRBJ1-2; TRBD1 matches 7 bases. V lost 5 bases, J lost 7 bases, and 1 base stayed unmatched. This CDR3 is built from 11 residues. The germline V gene has CDR1 SNHLY and CDR2 FYNNEI. The CDR3 DNA sequence: TGTGCCAGCAGTAACAGGGGTGGCTACACCTTC. Amino acids: CASSNRGGYTF. The whole variable domain, filled in from reference TRBV2 and TRBJ1-2, reads EPEVTQTPSHQVTQMGQEVILRCVPISNHLYFYWYRQILGQKVEFLVSFYNNEISEKSEIFDDQFSVERPDGSNFTLKIRSTKLEDSAMYFCASSNRGGYTFGSGTRLTVV.

The chain links TRBV11-3 to TRBJ2-2, with 10 nucleotides matching TRBD2. CDR3 length: 16 residues. CDR1 and CDR2 from the germline V gene are SGHNT and YENEEA. After removal of 5 bases from V and 2 bases from J, the junction contained 5 bases not matched to a gene. CDR3: CASSGLAGANTGELFF. Here the CDR3 DNA reads TGTGCCAGCAGCGGTCTAGCGGGAGCTAACACCGGGGAGCTGTTTTTT.

V and J are TRBV7-2 and TRBJ2-2, with D unclear. Germline CDR1 and CDR2: SGHTA and FQGNSA. V was clipped by 5 bases and J by 3 bases, with 10 bases between them. The CDR3 runs to 14 residues. Here the CDR3 DNA reads TGTGCCAGCAGCCGGGTCGTCGACACCGGGGAGCTGTTTTTT. Translation gives CASSRVVDTGELFF.

The chain joins TRBV5-4 to TRBJ2-3; D perhaps matches TRBD1 (5 bases). This CDR3 is built from 16 residues. Trimming shortened V by 2 bases and J by 0 bases, and 13 bases separated the two germline ends. The germline V gene has CDR1 SGHNT and CDR2 YYREEE (reference sequence). The CDR3 loop reads CASSFGLAGSTDTQYF. CDR3 nucleotide sequence: TGTGCCAGCAGCTTTGGTCTTGCAGGGAGCACAGATACGCAGTATTTT.

The count of this clone is one. J is TRBJ1-1 and V is TRBV2; D perhaps matches TRBD1 (6 bases). V was clipped by 6 bases and J by 8 bases, with 19 bases between them. This CDR3 spans 14 amino acids. Germline V gene sequence: CDR1 SNHLY, CDR2 FYNNEI. The CDR3 DNA is TGTGCCAGCAGCGAGCAGGGGCCGACTCTCGAAGCTTTCTTT. It translates to CASSEQGPTLEAFF.

V gene TRBV29-1 combines with J gene TRBJ1-5; maybe TRBD1 (6 bases). Trimming took 7 bases from V and 4 from J, leaving 11 bases between them. From germline, CDR1 is SQVTM and CDR2 ANQGSEA. The CDR3 is 12 amino acids. The CDR3 sequence is CSARTENQPQHF. The CDR3 DNA sequence: TGCAGCGCCCGGACAGAAAATCAGCCCCAGCATTTT.

The chain couples TRBV5-4 to TRBJ2-1, with D tentatively TRBD2 (5 bases). This CDR3 has 13 residues. Trimming cost V 1 base and J 6 bases, with 8 bases left between them. Germline CDR1 reads SGHNT; CDR2 reads YYREEE (reference sequence). The CDR3 sequence: CASSLRGSNEQFF. Written as DNA, the CDR3 is TGTGCCAGCAGCTTGAGAGGGTCCAATGAGCAGTTCTTC.